The entry that follows covers one T cell receptor (beta chain) sequence. The antigen this receptor binds is unknown. There are no base qualities to consult, and no much larger clone falls within one base. Library creation used the immunoSEQ multiplex PCR assay. The clones in this table, taken by TCRdb from immuneACCESS, are in-frame only. Not every clone is retained; where verified, under half of the shortfall comes from an unresolved V gene, and the cause of the rest is unknown. The sample has approximately 76,000 clones on record, around 76% of them singletons. The ten largest clonotypes hold less than 4% of the sample. These data originate in a study of radiotherapy plus CTLA-4 blockade in lung cancer (dated by TCRdb to between 2017 and 2018). In the study overall: Objective responses occurred in 18% of enrolled patients, and under 40% achieved disease control. Paper-wide results and their limitations: The strongest predictors of response, as reported, were early dynamic changes in blood T cell clones along with a rise in serum interferon-beta after radiation. After treatment with radiotherapy and ipilimumab, TCR clones that originated in tumors expanded in peripheral blood.

The study evaluated CTLA-4 blockade (ipilimumab) given together with focal radiation therapy in patients who had chemo-refractory metastatic non-small-cell lung cancer. From the cysteine through the phenylalanine, the CDR3 covers 16 amino acids. Only the CDR3 portion is preserved as DNA: 48 bases, with reading frame beginning at the first base. Germline trimming amounts to 0 bases on V and 9 bases on J, with 9 as the count of junction bases outside the gene matches. CDR1 and CDR2, per the germline V gene, are SGDLS and YYNGEE. Material: peripheral blood, obtained from a patient treated with radiotherapy plus ipilimumab. Rearrangement joined TRBV9 to TRBJ2-1; 10 of the junction bases match TRBD1. This sequence was found in a human donor with non-small cell lung cancer who had a partial response to radiotherapy plus ipilimumab. Some clones in this sample may be carry-over from other donors' samples. The CDR3 reads CASSVEWGTGVIEQFF. At the DNA level, the sequence is TGTGCCAGCAGCGTAGAATGGGGGACAGGGGTGATTGAGCAGTTCTTC.